This TCR beta chain comes out of a study of blood T cells in healthy people across ages. Overall study: Template switching captured about one barcoded beta molecule per two T cells.

A second PCR, run for about 6 to 11 cycles, used a sample-barcoded 5' primer plus a J-beta primer mix. Tagging of each cDNA molecule was performed by a template-switch adaptor with 12 random nucleotides. TCRdb reprocessed the 5' RACE reads via MiXCR and lists one record per CDR3 protein. The sample holds around 690,000 distinct CDR3 sequences, about 53% seen once. The sequenced sample consisted of blood. The sequence was collected from a man between 60 and 75 years old in good health.

CDR3 residues: CASSLDGRLAGVDEQFF. CDR3 nucleotide sequence: TGTGCCAGCAGCTTAGATGGCCGGCTAGCGGGGGTGGATGAGCAGTTCTTC. The V and J genes are TRBV11-2 and TRBJ2-1; 10 positions agree with TRBD2. V lost 0 bases to trimming and J lost 8 bases; unmatched junction nucleotides: 10. Germline CDR1 reads SGHAT; CDR2 reads FQNNGV. This CDR3 has 17 amino acids.